The 15 T cell receptor beta chains presented below share a single source sample, sequenced in a study of shared clonotypes between healthy human individuals (dated by TCRdb to between 2020 and 2021). Library method: the immunoSEQ multiplex PCR assay. Entries here come from immuneACCESS through TCRdb and include only in-frame sequences with V and J called. Some clones fail to appear in such tables; in the studies checked, an unresolved V gene covers under half of the shortfall, and the cause of the remainder is unknown. Present in this sample are around 100,000 clones, roughly 70% of which were seen just once. Approximately 24% of the sample belongs to the ten largest clones. Sequenced input: memory CD8+ T cells sorted from blood. The sample's cell subset or site label, decoded: CD45RO+ cells pooled with CCR7-negative TemRA cells. The receptors here all came from a woman aged 30 to 39 in good health.

This clone has just a few counts. The chain is built from TRBV7-9 and TRBJ2-2, with TRBD2 matching over 7 bases. With 5 bases clipped from V and 0 bases from J, the junction kept 9 bases outside the gene matches. Germline CDR1 SEHNR, CDR2 FQNEAQ (reference sequence). The CDR3 consists of 17 residues. As DNA, the CDR3 is TGTGCCAGCAGCCCCGCGTGGAGCGGGGCGAACACCGGGGAGCTGTTTTTT. Amino acid sequence: CASSPAWSGANTGELFF. Variable domain in full (rest from reference TRBV7-9 and TRBJ2-2): DTGVSQNPRHKITKRGQNVTFRCDPISEHNRLYWYRQTLGQGPEFLTYFQNEAQLEKSRLLSDRFSAERPKGSFSTLEIQRTEQGDSAMYLCASSPAWSGANTGELFFGEGSRLTVL.

The table lists this clone with a count of one. This chain joins TRBV11-2 and TRBJ2-1, with D uncertain. Trimming cost V 5 bases and J 3 bases, with 14 bases left between them. Per germline, CDR1 SGHAT and CDR2 FQNNGV. The CDR3 runs 15 residues. The CDR3 sequence: CASSPSPAIYNEQFF. DNA of the CDR3: TGTGCCAGCAGCCCATCCCCGGCTATCTACAATGAGCAGTTCTTC.

The chain carries TRBV5-1 and TRBJ1-5; D call uncertain. Germline CDR1 reads SGHRS; CDR2 reads YFSETQ. Trimming took 4 bases from V and 3 from J, leaving 17 bases between them. The CDR3 totals 16 residues. The CDR3 sequence: CASSPDGSANNQPQHF. The CDR3 DNA reads TGCGCCAGCAGCCCGGACGGATCGGCCAACAATCAGCCCCAGCATTTT.

Concerning this clone: This same CDR3 is encoded by further DNA sequences in the sample. This chain links TRBV15 with TRBJ1-4, with 9 bases fitting TRBD1. Germline CDR1 reads LNHNV; CDR2 reads YYDKDF (reference sequence). The CDR3 sequence is 14 residues long. With 3 bases clipped from V and 4 bases from J, the junction kept 0 bases outside the gene matches. As DNA, the CDR3 is TGTGCCACCAGCAGGGGACAGGGTAATGAAAAACTGTTTTTT. It yields the protein CATSRGQGNEKLFF.

The chain uses TRBV7-2 and TRBJ1-6; D remains ambiguous. V was trimmed by 6 bases and J by 10 bases, leaving 16 bases between them. The germline V gene encodes CDR1 SGHTA and CDR2 FQGNSA. There are 14 residues in the CDR3. CDR3 DNA: TGTGCCAGCAGACGCGGTGGTCTCGGCTCACCCCTCCACTTT. Encoded protein: CASRRGGLGSPLHF.

CDR3 in DNA: TGTGCCAGCAGTGACTCGGACAGGGTTTACTACTACTACGAGCAGTACTTC. This sequence encodes CASSDSDRVYYYYEQYF. The chain combines TRBV6-4 with TRBJ2-7; 8 positions agree with TRBD1. This CDR3 spans 17 amino acids. J gave up 3 bases and V 0 bases, and 10 bases lay outside the gene matches. Looked up from germline, CDR1 is MRHNA and CDR2 is SNTAGT.

The CDR3 loop reads CASAAGRNTEAFF. The CDR3, as DNA: TGTGCCAGCGCCGCAGGAAGGAACACTGAAGCTTTCTTT. V is TRBV6-5 and J is TRBJ1-1, with D unclear. The V gene lost 8 bases and the J gene lost 1 base, with 11 bases spanning the gap. The length of the CDR3 is 13 residues. Per germline, CDR1 MNHEY and CDR2 SVGAGI.

V gene TRBV5-1 combines with J gene TRBJ2-5, with 10 bases matching TRBD2. Germline CDR1 reads SGHRS; CDR2 reads YFSETQ. Trimming at V came to 2 bases and at J to 5 bases, leaving 6 bases not matched to a gene. The CDR3 is 15 amino acids. CDR3 sequence: CASSFPTSGFETQYF. The CDR3 coding sequence is TGCGCCAGCAGCTTCCCGACTAGCGGGTTTGAGACCCAGTACTTC. Full variable domain (rest looked up from reference TRBV5-1 and TRBJ2-5): KAGVTQTPRYLIKTRGQQVTLSCSPISGHRSVSWYQQTPGQGLQFLFEYFSETQRNKGNFPGRFSGRQFSNSRSEMNVSTLELGDSALYLCASSFPTSGFETQYFGPGTRLLVL.

The chain couples TRBV7-6 to TRBJ2-7; TRBD1 is a possible D gene (6 bases). Between the trimmed V and J ends, which lost 0 bases and 2 bases, there was a span of 11 bases. The CDR3 is 15 residues long. CDR1 is SGHVS and CDR2 is FNYEAQ in the germline V gene. This CDR3 is CASSLAIQGTYEQYF. Written as DNA, the CDR3 is TGTGCCAGCAGCTTAGCTATCCAGGGGACCTACGAGCAGTACTTC.

This clone was seen once. This rearrangement joins TRBV11-2 to TRBJ1-2; 9 nucleotides match TRBD1. V dropped 4 bases and J dropped 4; count of bases not matched to a gene: 1. CDR3 length equals 13 residues. Germline assignment: CDR1 SGHAT and CDR2 FQNNGV. The CDR3 coding sequence is TGTGCCAGCAGCTCGACAGGGGGCTATGGCTACACCTTC. Translation: CASSSTGGYGYTF.

This clone was seen only a few times. This sequence joins TRBV7-4 and TRBJ2-7, with 9 bases that match TRBD1. This CDR3 is built from 18 residues. The ends lost 5 bases at V and 3 bases at J; junction bases unmatched: 17. CDR1 and CDR2 from the germline V gene are SGHVT and SQSDAQ. The CDR3 nucleotides are TGTGCCAGCAGCAACCGGGACAGGGCGCCTACGTCCTACTACGAGCAGTACTTC. This gives the protein CASSNRDRAPTSYYEQYF.

V usage is TRBV7-6 and J usage is TRBJ2-2; D call uncertain. Germline CDR1 and CDR2: SGHVS and FNYEAQ. Trimming removed 5 bases from V and 1 base from J, with 14 bases in between. The CDR3 is made up of 16 amino acids. CDR3 coding DNA: TGTGCCAGCAGCCCGATAGTTGGGGAGAACACCGGGGAGCTGTTTTTT. Protein sequence: CASSPIVGENTGELFF.

V usage is TRBV15 and J usage is TRBJ2-6; D call uncertain. CDR3 length: 16 amino acids. Germline values: CDR1 LNHNV, CDR2 YYDKDF (reference sequence). The V end lost 0 bases, the J end lost 0 bases, and 6 bases lay between the germline ends. The chain's CDR3 is CATSRDKDSGANVLTF. CDR3 coding DNA: TGTGCCACCAGCAGAGACAAAGACTCTGGGGCCAACGTCCTGACTTTC.

This clone was seen ten or more times. The V call is TRBV5-4, the J call TRBJ2-2; the D gene is possibly TRBD2 (6 bases). CDR1 SGHNT and CDR2 YYREEE come from the germline V gene (reference sequence). CDR3 size: 14 residues. V gave up 2 bases and J gave up 8 bases, with 13 bases separating them. This CDR3 is CASSFFGSGGELFF. Here the CDR3 DNA reads TGTGCCAGCAGCTTCTTCGGGAGTGGTGGGGAGCTGTTTTTT.

V and J are TRBV27 and TRBJ2-3; 10 nucleotides align to TRBD2. CDR1 and CDR2 (germline): MNHEY, SMNVEV (reference sequence). V lost 5 bases to trimming and J lost 3 bases; unmatched junction nucleotides: 5. CDR3 size: 15 residues. The CDR3 DNA is TGTGCCAGCAGTACCGGGACTAGCGAGACAGATACGCAGTATTTT. Translating gives CASSTGTSETDTQYF.